These 27 T cell receptor beta chains came from one sample sequenced in a study of CD8 T cells in Susac syndrome. The RNA, about 0.5 to 1 ug, was put through reverse transcription using random hexamers. TCRdb itself ran the immunoSEQ multiplex PCR reads through MiXCR, one entry per CDR3 protein. The table includes fewer than 85,000 distinct CDR3 sequences, roughly 94% detected once. The sequenced material came from CD8+ T cells from PBMCs. The receptors originated from a human donor with Susac syndrome.

The chain recombines TRBV2 with TRBJ2-4; 7 nucleotides line up with TRBD2. The CDR3 has 15 amino acids. CDR1 is SNHLY, CDR2 FYNNEI, per germline. Trimming at V came to 2 bases and at J to 3 bases, leaving 4 bases not matched to a gene. In DNA form, the CDR3 reads TGTGCCAGCAGTGAAACGCGGGGGTACAAAAACATTCAGTACTTC. It yields the protein CASSETRGYKNIQYF.

The chain has TRBV27 and TRBJ1-1, with 8 bases identical to TRBD1. The germline CDR1 and CDR2 sequences are MNHEY and SMNVEV (reference sequence). The trim removed 0 bases at V and 3 bases at J, leaving 6 bases unmatched. The CDR3 sequence is 16 residues long. CDR3 in DNA: TGTGCCAGCAGTTTATCCCCCTTGGACAGGGACACTGAAGCTTTCTTT. Its translation is CASSLSPLDRDTEAFF.

This chain uses TRBV7-9 with TRBJ2-1; tentative D call: TRBD1 (5 bases). V was trimmed by 2 bases and J by 5 bases, leaving 13 bases between them. Germline V gene data show CDR1 as SEHNR and CDR2 as FQNEAQ (reference sequence). CDR3 size: 15 residues. CDR3 amino acids: CASSLRLGLDNEQFF. CDR3 coding DNA: TGTGCCAGCAGCTTACGGCTGGGGCTAGACAATGAGCAGTTCTTC. The full variable domain, rest sourced from reference TRBV7-9 and TRBJ2-1, is DTGVSQNPRHKITKRGQNVTFRCDPISEHNRLYWYRQTLGQGPEFLTYFQNEAQLEKSRLLSDRFSAERPKGSFSTLEIQRTEQGDSAMYLCASSLRLGLDNEQFFGPGTRLTVL.

The V and J genes are TRBV27 and TRBJ2-3; a weak D match, TRBD2 (5 bases). The germline V gene has CDR1 MNHEY and CDR2 SMNVEV (reference sequence). Trimming left V 10 bases short and J 0 bases short, with 20 bases between. The CDR3 runs to 16 residues. The DNA for the CDR3 is TGTGCCACCAATTCTAGCCGGGTCCAAAGCACAGATACGCAGTATTTT. Protein: CATNSSRVQSTDTQYF.

The V and J genes are TRBV7-2 and TRBJ2-7, with TRBD2 matching over 8 bases. CDR3 length: 14 residues. J gave up 5 bases and V 7 bases, and 10 bases lay outside the gene matches. The germline gives CDR1 SGHTA, CDR2 FQGNSA. The CDR3 region is CASKGFGGAHEQYF. CDR3 DNA: TGTGCCAGCAAGGGTTTCGGGGGGGCCCACGAGCAGTACTTC.

CDR3 sequence: CASSFRVSSYEQYF. In nucleotides, the CDR3 is TGTGCCAGCAGTTTTCGGGTGAGCTCCTACGAGCAGTACTTC. V gene TRBV27 combines with J gene TRBJ2-7; D not resolved. With 3 bases removed from V and 0 bases from J, the gap between germline ends came to 9 bases. The CDR3 loop spans 14 amino acids. Per germline, CDR1 MNHEY and CDR2 SMNVEV (reference sequence).

The chain joins TRBV5-1 to TRBJ2-2; TRBD2 might be the D (6 bases). The CDR3 is 16 residues long. CDR1 and CDR2 from the germline V gene are SGHRS and YFSETQ. V shed 3 bases and J shed 1 base, with 13 bases lying between them. This chain's CDR3 is CASSSPPAGNTGELFF. In DNA, the CDR3 is TGCGCCAGCAGCTCGCCCCCAGCGGGGAACACCGGGGAGCTGTTTTTT.

V usage is TRBV7-9 and J usage is TRBJ2-7; D is ambiguous. The germline V and J ends were trimmed by 5 bases and 5 bases, with 7 bases remaining between them. CDR3 length: 11 residues. Germline CDR1 is SEHNR and CDR2 is FQNEAQ (reference sequence). The CDR3: CASSPGHEQYF. CDR3 coding DNA: TGTGCCAGCAGCCCCGGTCACGAGCAGTACTTC. The full variable domain, with the rest looked up from reference TRBV7-9 and TRBJ2-7, is DTGVSQNPRHKITKRGQNVTFRCDPISEHNRLYWYRQTLGQGPEFLTYFQNEAQLEKSRLLSDRFSAERPKGSFSTLEIQRTEQGDSAMYLCASSPGHEQYFGPGTRLTVT.

V gene TRBV20-1 combines with J gene TRBJ2-7; a possible D gene is TRBD2 (6 bases). Germline values: CDR1 DFQATT, CDR2 SNEGSKA (reference sequence). The CDR3 loop spans 14 amino acids. V lost 0 bases and J lost 2, with 11 bases in between. The DNA of the CDR3 is TGCAGTGCTAGAGAACGGGAGCGGACCTACGAGCAGTACTTC. This translates into CSARERERTYEQYF.

The J gene is TRBJ1-2, the V gene TRBV7-9; 12 nucleotides match TRBD1. The CDR3 contains 16 residues. Per the germline V gene, CDR1 is SEHNR and CDR2 is FQNEAQ (reference sequence). V was clipped by 5 bases and J by 4 bases; unmatched bases: 8. This CDR3 reads CASSTGTGGRGYGYTF. DNA for the CDR3: TGTGCCAGCAGCACTGGGACAGGGGGCCGTGGCTATGGCTACACCTTC. Together with reference TRBV7-9 and TRBJ1-2, the CDR3 gives the full variable domain: DTGVSQNPRHKITKRGQNVTFRCDPISEHNRLYWYRQTLGQGPEFLTYFQNEAQLEKSRLLSDRFSAERPKGSFSTLEIQRTEQGDSAMYLCASSTGTGGRGYGYTFGSGTRLTVV.

The chain combines TRBV12-3 or TRBV12-4 with TRBJ2-5; 7 nucleotides align to TRBD2. The CDR3 is 15 amino acids. J was trimmed by 4 bases and V by 2 bases; bases with no gene match: 7. The CDR3 is CASSLNRWGGETQYF. As DNA, the CDR3 is TGTGCCAGCAGTTTAAATCGGTGGGGGGGAGAGACCCAGTACTTC.

This clonotype was found once. This sequence joins TRBV9 and TRBJ1-6; 7 bases match TRBD1. This CDR3 comprises 14 residues. Germline CDR1 SGDLS, CDR2 YYNGEE. Trimming removed 2 bases from V and 9 bases from J; junction bases left unmatched: 5. CDR3 loop: CASSVGDRASPLHF. CDR3 in DNA: TGTGCCAGCAGCGTTGGGGACAGAGCTTCACCCCTCCACTTT.

The V and J genes are TRBV5-1 and TRBJ1-1, with D possibly matching TRBD1 (5 bases). The CDR3 sequence is 12 residues long. Germline assignment: CDR1 SGHRS and CDR2 YFSETQ. The V gene lost 2 bases and the J gene lost 6 bases, with 8 bases spanning the gap. The CDR3 DNA sequence: TGCGCCAGCAGCTTTGGGGGTCCTGAAGCTTTCTTT. This translates into CASSFGGPEAFF.

The chain carries TRBV27 and TRBJ1-4, with 7 bases that match TRBD1. This CDR3 comprises 16 residues. From germline, CDR1 is MNHEY and CDR2 SMNVEV (reference sequence). V was pared by 6 bases and J by 0 bases, with 7 bases of the junction left unmatched. CDR3 sequence: CASRPGTAATNEKLFF. The CDR3 DNA is TGTGCCAGCAGGCCAGGGACAGCTGCAACTAATGAAAAACTGTTTTTT.

The chain recombines TRBV12-3 or TRBV12-4 with TRBJ2-3; 9 nucleotides line up with TRBD2. The CDR3 has 16 residues. V lost 5 bases to trimming and J lost 3 bases; unmatched junction nucleotides: 9. The CDR3 region is CASSPRIAGATDTQYF. The CDR3 region has the DNA TGTGCCAGCAGTCCCCGGATAGCGGGGGCGACAGATACGCAGTATTTT.

The CDR3, as DNA: TGTGCCAGCAGTTTATCGAACAGGGTTCGACCCTACGAGCAGTACTTC. It is translated as CASSLSNRVRPYEQYF. The V gene is TRBV28, the J gene TRBJ2-7; tentative D call: TRBD1 (6 bases). Germline loops: CDR1 MDHEN, CDR2 SYDVKM. The CDR3 is 16 residues long. V was clipped by 1 base and J by 2 bases, with 15 bases between them.

The chain combines TRBV18 with TRBJ1-2; 7 positions match TRBD1. The V gene's germline CDR1 is KGHSH and CDR2 LQKENI. The CDR3 contains 14 residues. The junction had 7 bases not matched to a gene; V was cut back by 3 bases and J by 6 bases. The CDR3 loop reads CASSPIDREDGYTF. The CDR3 region has the DNA TGTGCCAGCTCACCGATCGACAGGGAAGATGGCTACACCTTC.

This chain uses TRBV15 with TRBJ1-5, with D unresolved. Per the germline V gene, CDR1 is LNHNV and CDR2 is YYDKDF (reference sequence). CDR3 size: 13 residues. Trimming took off 1 base at V and 4 bases at J, with 5 bases between the two ends. CDR3 protein: CATSRGGNQPQHF. The CDR3 DNA reads as TGTGCCACCAGCAGAGGAGGGAATCAGCCCCAGCATTTT.

The chain couples TRBV9 to TRBJ2-3; weak D call: TRBD1 (6 bases). In germline, CDR1 is SGDLS, CDR2 YYNGEE. Trimming removed 0 bases from V and 5 bases from J, with 7 bases in between. The CDR3 totals 13 residues. The CDR3 DNA follows: TGTGCCAGCAGCGTAGGGGACAAAGATACGCAGTATTTT. Amino acid sequence: CASSVGDKDTQYF.

V and J are TRBV29-1 and TRBJ1-1; the D is unclear. The CDR3 totals 12 residues. Trimming took 6 bases from V and 1 from J, leaving 9 bases between them. Germline V gives CDR1 SQVTM, CDR2 ANQGSEA. CDR3 region: CSVSLGNTEAFF. The CDR3 nucleotides read TGCAGCGTCAGCCTAGGGAACACTGAAGCTTTCTTT.

The gene calls are TRBV7-3 and TRBJ2-3; 11 positions agree with TRBD2. The trim removed 4 bases at V and 5 bases at J, leaving 5 bases unmatched. The CDR3 sequence is 15 residues long. CDR1 and CDR2 (germline): SGHTA, FQGTGA. In DNA form, the CDR3 reads TGTGCCAGCAGCTATAGCGGGGGGGCCGGAGATACGCAGTATTTT. As protein: CASSYSGGAGDTQYF.

The chain combines TRBV9 with TRBJ2-6, with 8 bases that match TRBD1. V trimming: 4 bases; J trimming: 4 bases; junction bases outside the gene matches: 7. The CDR3 length is 16 residues. Germline V gene data show CDR1 as SGDLS and CDR2 as YYNGEE. The CDR3 DNA follows: TGTGCCAGCAGCTCCCCGACAGGGGCCGGGGCCAACGTCCTGACTTTC. It is translated as CASSSPTGAGANVLTF.

V gene TRBV7-9 combines with J gene TRBJ2-5; weak D call: TRBD1 (6 bases). The V gene's germline CDR1 is SEHNR and CDR2 FQNEAQ (reference sequence). This CDR3 region has 14 residues. Trimming took off 5 bases at V and 2 bases at J, with 12 bases between the two ends. The CDR3 sequence is CASSTRDKQETQYF. CDR3 DNA sequence: TGTGCCAGCAGCACCAGGGACAAACAAGAGACCCAGTACTTC.

The chain links TRBV9 to TRBJ2-3; 8 bases line up with TRBD2. Germline loops: CDR1 SGDLS, CDR2 YYNGEE. The V gene end was trimmed by 2 bases and the J gene end by 3 bases; junction bases not matched to a gene: 5. The CDR3 sequence is 15 residues long. Written as DNA, the CDR3 is TGTGCCAGCAGCGTTTCCGGGGGGGTGACAGATACGCAGTATTTT. It specifies CASSVSGGVTDTQYF. Variable domain in full (rest from reference TRBV9 and TRBJ2-3): DSGVTQTPKHLITATGQRVTLRCSPRSGDLSVYWYQQSLDQGLQFLIQYYNGEERAKGNILERFSAQQFPDLHSELNLSSLELGDSALYFCASSVSGGVTDTQYFGPGTRLTVL.

V is TRBV14 and J is TRBJ2-7; 9 bases agree with TRBD1. CDR3 length equals 14 residues. J was trimmed by 3 bases and V by 4 bases; bases with no gene match: 4. Germline lookup yields CDR1 SGHDN and CDR2 FVKESK. This chain's CDR3 is CASSPRQGGYEQYF. The CDR3 nucleotides read TGTGCCAGCAGCCCTCGACAGGGGGGCTACGAGCAGTACTTC. The full variable domain, its missing parts supplied by reference TRBV14 and TRBJ2-7, is EAGVTQFPSHSVIEKGQTVTLRCDPISGHDNLYWYRRVMGKEIKFLLHFVKESKQDESGMPNNRFLAERTGGTYSTLKVQPAELEDSGVYFCASSPRQGGYEQYFGPGTRLTVT.

The chain recombines TRBV28 with TRBJ2-5; D unresolved. Trimming cost V 5 bases and J 3 bases, with 16 bases left between them. Germline assignment: CDR1 MDHEN and CDR2 SYDVKM. The CDR3 extends over 15 amino acids. This chain's CDR3 is CASSPSAAYEETQYF. Written as DNA, the CDR3 is TGTGCCAGCAGTCCCTCGGCAGCTTACGAAGAGACCCAGTACTTC.

This chain links TRBV7-9 with TRBJ2-2; D might be TRBD2 (6 bases). This CDR3 is 15 amino acids long. Germline V gives CDR1 SEHNR, CDR2 FQNEAQ (reference sequence). V gave up 2 bases and J gave up 6 bases, with 13 bases separating them. The CDR3: CASSLLGTRSGELFF. Here the CDR3 DNA reads TGTGCCAGCAGCTTACTTGGGACTCGGTCCGGGGAGCTGTTTTTT.